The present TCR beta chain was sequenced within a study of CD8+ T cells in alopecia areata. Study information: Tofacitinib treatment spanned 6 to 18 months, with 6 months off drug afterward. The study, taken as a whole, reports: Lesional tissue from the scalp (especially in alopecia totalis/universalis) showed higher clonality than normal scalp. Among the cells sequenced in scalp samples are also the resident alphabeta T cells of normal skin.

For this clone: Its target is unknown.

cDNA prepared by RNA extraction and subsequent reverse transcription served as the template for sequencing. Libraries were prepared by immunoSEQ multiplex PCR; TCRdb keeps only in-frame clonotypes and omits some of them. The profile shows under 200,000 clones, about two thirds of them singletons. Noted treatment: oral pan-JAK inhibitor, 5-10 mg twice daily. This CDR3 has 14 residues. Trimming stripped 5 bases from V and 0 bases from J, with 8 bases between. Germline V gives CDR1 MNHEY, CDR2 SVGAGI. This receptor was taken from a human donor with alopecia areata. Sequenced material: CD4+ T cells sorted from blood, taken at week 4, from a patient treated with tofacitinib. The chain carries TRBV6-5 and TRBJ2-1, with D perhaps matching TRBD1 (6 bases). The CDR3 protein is CASSDRSSYNEQFF. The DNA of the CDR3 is TGTGCCAGCAGTGACAGGAGCTCCTACAATGAGCAGTTCTTC.